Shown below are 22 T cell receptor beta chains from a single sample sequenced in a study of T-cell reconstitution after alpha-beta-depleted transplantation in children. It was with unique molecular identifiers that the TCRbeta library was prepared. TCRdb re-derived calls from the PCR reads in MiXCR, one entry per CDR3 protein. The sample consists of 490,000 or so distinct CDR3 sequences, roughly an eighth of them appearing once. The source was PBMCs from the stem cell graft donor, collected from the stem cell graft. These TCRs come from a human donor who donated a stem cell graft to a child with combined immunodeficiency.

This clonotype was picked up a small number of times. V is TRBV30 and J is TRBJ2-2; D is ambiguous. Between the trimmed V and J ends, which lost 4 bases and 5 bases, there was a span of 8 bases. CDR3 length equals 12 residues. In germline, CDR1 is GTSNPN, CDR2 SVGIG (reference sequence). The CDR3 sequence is CAWTPGTGELFF. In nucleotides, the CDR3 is TGTGCCTGGACGCCCGGGACCGGGGAGCTGTTTTTT.

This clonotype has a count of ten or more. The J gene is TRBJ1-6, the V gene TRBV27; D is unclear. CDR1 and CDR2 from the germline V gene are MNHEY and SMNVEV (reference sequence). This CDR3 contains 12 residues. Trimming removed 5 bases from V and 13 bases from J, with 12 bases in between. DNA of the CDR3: TGTGCCAGCAGTGCGTGGATGCGGCCCCTCCACTTT. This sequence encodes CASSAWMRPLHF.

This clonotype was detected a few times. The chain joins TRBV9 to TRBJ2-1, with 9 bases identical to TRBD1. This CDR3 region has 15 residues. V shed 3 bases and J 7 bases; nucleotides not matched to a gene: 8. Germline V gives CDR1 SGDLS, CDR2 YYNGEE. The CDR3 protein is CASSETGGYENEQFF. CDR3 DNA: TGTGCCAGCAGCGAGACAGGGGGGTATGAGAATGAGCAGTTCTTC.

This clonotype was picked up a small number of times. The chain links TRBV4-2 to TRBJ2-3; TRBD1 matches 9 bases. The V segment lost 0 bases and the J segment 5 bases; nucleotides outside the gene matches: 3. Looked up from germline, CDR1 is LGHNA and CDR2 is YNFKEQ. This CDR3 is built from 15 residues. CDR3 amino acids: CASSQEGQGLDTQYF. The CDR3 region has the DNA TGTGCCAGCAGCCAAGAGGGACAGGGACTAGATACGCAGTATTTT.

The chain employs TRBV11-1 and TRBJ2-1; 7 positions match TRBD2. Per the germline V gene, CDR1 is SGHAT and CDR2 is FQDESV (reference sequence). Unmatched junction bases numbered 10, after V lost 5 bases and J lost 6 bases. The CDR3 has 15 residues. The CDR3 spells CASSPAGRAGNEQFF. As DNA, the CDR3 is TGTGCCAGCAGCCCGGCGGGGAGGGCCGGCAATGAGCAGTTCTTC.

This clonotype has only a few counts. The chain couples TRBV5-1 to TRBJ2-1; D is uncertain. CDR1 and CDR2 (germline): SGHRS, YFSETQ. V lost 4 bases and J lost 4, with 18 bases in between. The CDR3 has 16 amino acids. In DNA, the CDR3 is TGCGCCAGCAGCCCCCCGGGTGGTAGCCAGTACAATGAGCAGTTCTTC. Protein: CASSPPGGSQYNEQFF.

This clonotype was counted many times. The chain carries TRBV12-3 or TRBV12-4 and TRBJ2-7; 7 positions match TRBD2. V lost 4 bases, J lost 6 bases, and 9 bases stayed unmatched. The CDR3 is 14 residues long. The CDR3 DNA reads TGTGCCAGCAGTTCCTCGGGGGGAGTTTCCGAGCAGTACTTC. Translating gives CASSSSGGVSEQYF.

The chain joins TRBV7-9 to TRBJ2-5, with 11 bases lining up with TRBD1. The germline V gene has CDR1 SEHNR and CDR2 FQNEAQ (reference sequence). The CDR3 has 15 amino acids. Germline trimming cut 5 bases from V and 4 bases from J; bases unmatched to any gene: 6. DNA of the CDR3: TGTGCCAGCAGCCGGACGGACAGGGGGCCAGAGACCCAGTACTTC. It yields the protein CASSRTDRGPETQYF.

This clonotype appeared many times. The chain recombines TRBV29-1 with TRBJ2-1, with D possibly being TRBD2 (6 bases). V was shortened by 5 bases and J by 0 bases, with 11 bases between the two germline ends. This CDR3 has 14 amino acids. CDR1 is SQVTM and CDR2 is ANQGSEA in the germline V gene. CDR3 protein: CSVPRGSSYNEQFF. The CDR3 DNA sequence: TGCAGCGTTCCCCGGGGGAGCTCCTACAATGAGCAGTTCTTC.

This CDR3 is CASSGAGGPTDTQYF. CDR3 nucleotides: TGTGCCAGCAGCGGAGCGGGGGGGCCCACAGATACGCAGTATTTT. The rearrangement links TRBV9 to TRBJ2-3, with TRBD2 matching 10 bases. The CDR3 length is 15 residues. Trimming removed 3 bases from V and 2 bases from J; junction bases left unmatched: 3. Germline values: CDR1 SGDLS, CDR2 YYNGEE.

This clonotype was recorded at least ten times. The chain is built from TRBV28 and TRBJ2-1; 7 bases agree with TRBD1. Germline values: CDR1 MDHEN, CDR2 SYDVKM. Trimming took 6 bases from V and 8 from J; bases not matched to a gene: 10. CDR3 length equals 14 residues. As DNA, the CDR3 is TGTGCCAGCAGCCCATCCCTCGACAGGGATGAGCAGTTCTTC. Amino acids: CASSPSLDRDEQFF. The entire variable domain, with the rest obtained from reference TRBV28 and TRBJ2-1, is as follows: DVKVTQSSRYLVKRTGEKVFLECVQDMDHENMFWYRQDPGLGLRLIYFSYDVKMKEKGDIPEGYSVSREKKERFSLILESASTNQTSMYLCASSPSLDRDEQFFGPGTRLTVL.

The CDR3 reads CASSPQAGGDQPQHF. The CDR3 DNA is TGCGCCAGCAGCCCCCAGGCAGGGGGGGATCAGCCCCAGCATTTT. The chain combines TRBV5-1 with TRBJ1-5; 7 bases align to TRBD1. V shed 4 bases and J 5 bases; nucleotides not matched to a gene: 9. This CDR3 is built from 15 residues. Germline CDR1 is SGHRS and CDR2 is YFSETQ.

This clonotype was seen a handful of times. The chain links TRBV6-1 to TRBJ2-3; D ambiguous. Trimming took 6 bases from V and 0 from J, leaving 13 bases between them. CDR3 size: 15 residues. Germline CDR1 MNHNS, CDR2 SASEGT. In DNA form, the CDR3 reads TGTGCCAGCAGAGGAAATAGACCTAGCACAGATACGCAGTATTTT. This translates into CASRGNRPSTDTQYF.

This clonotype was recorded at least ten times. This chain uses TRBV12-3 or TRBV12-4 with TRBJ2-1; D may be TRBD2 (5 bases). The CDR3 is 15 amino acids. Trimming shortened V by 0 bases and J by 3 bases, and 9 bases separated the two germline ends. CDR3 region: CASSLARGYYNEQFF. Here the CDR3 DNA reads TGTGCCAGCAGTTTAGCACGGGGATACTACAATGAGCAGTTCTTC.

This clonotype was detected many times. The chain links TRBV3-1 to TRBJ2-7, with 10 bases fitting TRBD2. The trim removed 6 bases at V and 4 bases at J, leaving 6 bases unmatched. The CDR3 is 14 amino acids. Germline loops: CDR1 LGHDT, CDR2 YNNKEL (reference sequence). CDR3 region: CASRRSGGAYEQYF. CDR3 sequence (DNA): TGTGCCAGCAGACGAAGCGGGGGGGCTTACGAGCAGTACTTC.

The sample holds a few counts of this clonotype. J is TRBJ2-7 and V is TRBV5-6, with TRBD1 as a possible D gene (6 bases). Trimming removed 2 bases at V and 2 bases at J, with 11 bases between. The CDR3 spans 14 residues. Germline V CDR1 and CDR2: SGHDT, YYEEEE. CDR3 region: CASSFQGSAYEQYF. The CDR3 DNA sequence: TGTGCCAGCAGCTTCCAGGGGTCTGCCTACGAGCAGTACTTC.

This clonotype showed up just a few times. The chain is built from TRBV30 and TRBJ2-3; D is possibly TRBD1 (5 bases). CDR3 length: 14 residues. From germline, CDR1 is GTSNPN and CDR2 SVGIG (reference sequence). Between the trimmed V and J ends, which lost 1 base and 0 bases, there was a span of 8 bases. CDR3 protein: CAWSATASTDTQYF. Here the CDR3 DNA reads TGTGCCTGGAGTGCGACAGCTAGCACAGATACGCAGTATTTT.

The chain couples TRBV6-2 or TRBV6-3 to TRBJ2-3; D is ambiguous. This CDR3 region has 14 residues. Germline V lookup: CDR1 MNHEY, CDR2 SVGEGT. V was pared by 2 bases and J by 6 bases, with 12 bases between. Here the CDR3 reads CASSYKSLLDTQYF. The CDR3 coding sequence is TGTGCCAGCAGTTACAAGTCATTGTTGGATACGCAGTATTTT.

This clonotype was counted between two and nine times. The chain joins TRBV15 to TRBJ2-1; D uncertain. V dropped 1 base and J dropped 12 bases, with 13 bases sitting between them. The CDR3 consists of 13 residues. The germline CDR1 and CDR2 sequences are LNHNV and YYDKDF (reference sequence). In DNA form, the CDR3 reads TGTGCCACCAGCAGAGGAAAGGTTAGCATGCAGTTCTTC. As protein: CATSRGKVSMQFF.

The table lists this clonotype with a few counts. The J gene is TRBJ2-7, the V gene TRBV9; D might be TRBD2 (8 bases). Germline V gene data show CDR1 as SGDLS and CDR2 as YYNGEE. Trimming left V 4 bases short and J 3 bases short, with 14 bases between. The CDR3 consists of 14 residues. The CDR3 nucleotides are TGTGCCAGCAGCCCGGGGGGGGACAGCTACGAGCAGTACTTC. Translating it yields CASSPGGDSYEQYF.

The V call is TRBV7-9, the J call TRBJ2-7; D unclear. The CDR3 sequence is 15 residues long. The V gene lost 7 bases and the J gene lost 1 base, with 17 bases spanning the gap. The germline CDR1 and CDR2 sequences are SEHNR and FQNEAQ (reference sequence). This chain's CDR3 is CASNIPTTRSYEQYF. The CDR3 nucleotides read TGTGCCAGCAATATTCCCACGACCCGGTCCTACGAGCAGTACTTC. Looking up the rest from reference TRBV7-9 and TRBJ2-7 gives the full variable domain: DTGVSQNPRHKITKRGQNVTFRCDPISEHNRLYWYRQTLGQGPEFLTYFQNEAQLEKSRLLSDRFSAERPKGSFSTLEIQRTEQGDSAMYLCASNIPTTRSYEQYFGPGTRLTVT.

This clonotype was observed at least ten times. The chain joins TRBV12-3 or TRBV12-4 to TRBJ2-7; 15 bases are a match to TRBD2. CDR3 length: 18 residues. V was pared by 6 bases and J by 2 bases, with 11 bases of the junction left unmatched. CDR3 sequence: CASRFSGTSGRRTYEQYF. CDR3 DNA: TGTGCCAGCAGATTCTCAGGGACTAGCGGGAGGAGGACCTACGAGCAGTACTTC.